This TCR beta chain derives from a study of T-cell memory formation after mild COVID-19. Findings and caveats of the study: CD4+ contracting clones were mainly CM and EM; CD8+ ones, EMRA. Second-wave clones with a day 37 peak had unconfirmed SARS-CoV-2 specificity. Memory cells collected pre-infection included some clones that later responded, suggesting cross-reactive memory joined.

TCRdb processed the 5' RACE reads anew with MiXCR; each CDR3 protein has one entry. This table has a few hundred thousand distinct CDR3 sequences, about 21% appearing once. About this clonotype itself: Antigen specificity is unknown.

This CDR3 is 17 amino acids long. Germline loops: CDR1 SGHTA, CDR2 FQGNSA. The V gene end was trimmed by 6 bases and the J gene end by 1 base; junction bases not matched to a gene: 12. The chain carries TRBV7-2 and TRBJ1-5; 7 nucleotides line up with TRBD1. The sequencing input was PBMCs or a T cell subset sorted from them (not recorded which). The clonotype originates from an adult woman who had mild COVID-19 (a few samples of this study predate the infection). Cell type and time point are not known. The CDR3 spells CASSREGTAVSNQPQHF. The DNA for the CDR3 is TGTGCCAGCAGTCGGGAGGGGACAGCCGTCAGCAATCAGCCCCAGCATTTT.